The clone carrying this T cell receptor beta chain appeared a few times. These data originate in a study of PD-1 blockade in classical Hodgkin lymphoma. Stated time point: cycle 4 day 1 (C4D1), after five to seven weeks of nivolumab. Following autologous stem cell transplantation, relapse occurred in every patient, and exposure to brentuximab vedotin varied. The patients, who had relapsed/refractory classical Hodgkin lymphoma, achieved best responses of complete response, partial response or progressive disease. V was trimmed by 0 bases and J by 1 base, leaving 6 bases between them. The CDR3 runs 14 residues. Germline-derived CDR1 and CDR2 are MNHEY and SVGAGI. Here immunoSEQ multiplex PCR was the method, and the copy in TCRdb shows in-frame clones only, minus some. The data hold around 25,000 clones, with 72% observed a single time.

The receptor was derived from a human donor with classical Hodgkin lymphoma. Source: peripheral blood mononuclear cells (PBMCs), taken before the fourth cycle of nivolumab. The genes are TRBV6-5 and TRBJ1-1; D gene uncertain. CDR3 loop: CASSYSPGNTEAFF. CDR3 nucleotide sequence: TGTGCCAGCAGTTACTCGCCAGGGAACACTGAAGCTTTCTTT.